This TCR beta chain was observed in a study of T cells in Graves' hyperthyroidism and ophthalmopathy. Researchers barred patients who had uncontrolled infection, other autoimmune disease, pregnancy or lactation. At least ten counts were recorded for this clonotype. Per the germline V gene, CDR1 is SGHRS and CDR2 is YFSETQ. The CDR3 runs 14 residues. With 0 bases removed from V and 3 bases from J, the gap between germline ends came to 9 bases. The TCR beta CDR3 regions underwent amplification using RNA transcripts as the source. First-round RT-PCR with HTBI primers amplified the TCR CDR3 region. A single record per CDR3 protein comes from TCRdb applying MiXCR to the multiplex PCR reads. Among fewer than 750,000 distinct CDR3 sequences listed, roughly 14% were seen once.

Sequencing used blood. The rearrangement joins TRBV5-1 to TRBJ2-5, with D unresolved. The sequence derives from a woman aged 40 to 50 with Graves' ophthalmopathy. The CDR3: CASSLAGDEETQYF. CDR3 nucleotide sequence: TGCGCCAGCAGCTTGGCCGGAGATGAAGAGACCCAGTACTTC.